This T cell receptor beta chain was obtained from a study of cytotoxic CD8 clonotypes in ibrutinib-treated CLL. CDR1 is MGHRA, CDR2 YSYEKL, per germline. Trimming stripped 5 bases from V and 11 bases from J, with 30 bases between. The length of the CDR3 is 17 residues. Of note for this clone: Its specificity is unknown.

Generated by immunoSEQ multiplex PCR, the TCRdb table keeps only in-frame clones and is missing some. The table records around 70,000 clones, about two thirds of them present only once. Study-wide results and caveats: Public clonotypes occurred uncommonly; on treatment, they contracted or remained stable. Clonality measured at baseline exceeded age-matched healthy donors, tracking circulating CD8+ T-cell counts. Clonality increased with ibrutinib response but returned toward baseline at progression.

V is TRBV4-1 and J is TRBJ1-1, with D uncertain. This TCR was sampled from a human donor with chronic lymphocytic leukemia. This specimen consisted of PBMCs, obtained after 12 months of ibrutinib treatment. CDR3 nucleotides: TGCGCCAGCAGCTCCCCGACAACTGGTGGGCCTAAGGGTAGGGCTTTCTTT. Translation: CASSSPTTGGPKGRAFF.